The 17 T cell receptor beta chains presented below share a single source sample, sequenced in a study of identical twins. Via MiXCR, TCRdb re-called the 5' RACE reads, giving one row per CDR3 protein. The sample holds around 250,000 distinct CDR3 sequences; approximately 11% are singletons and the top ten take under 4.5%. The sample also formed part of further work on yellow fever vaccine responses in identical twins.

The sequencing input was memory (CD45RO+) T cells sorted from blood. The source of these receptors is a woman younger than 30 in good health.

The rearrangement links TRBV20-1 to TRBJ2-5; D perhaps matches TRBD2 (5 bases). The germline V and J ends were trimmed by 3 bases and 6 bases, with 11 bases remaining between them. Per the germline V gene, CDR1 is DFQATT and CDR2 is SNEGSKA (reference sequence). The CDR3 consists of 12 residues. The CDR3, as DNA: TGCAGTGCTAGGAGGGCGGGTCAGACCCAGTACTTC. It translates to CSARRAGQTQYF.

This clonotype was observed at least ten times. The chain employs TRBV28 and TRBJ2-7, with TRBD2 identical over 9 bases. Germline V gives CDR1 MDHEN, CDR2 SYDVKM. The CDR3 is made up of 14 amino acids. The V and J ends lost 5 bases and 4 bases, in that order; junction bases with no gene match: 6. CDR3 in DNA: TGTGCCAGCAGTGGGAGCGGGAGGTCTTACGAGCAGTACTTC. Amino acid sequence: CASSGSGRSYEQYF.

This clonotype has only a few counts. The rearrangement joins TRBV9 to TRBJ1-1, with 8 bases fitting TRBD1. V shed 0 bases and J 3 bases; nucleotides not matched to a gene: 4. The germline V gene has CDR1 SGDLS and CDR2 YYNGEE. This CDR3 region has 15 residues. CDR3 DNA sequence: TGTGCCAGCAGCGTAGGCACAGGGGGTGACACTGAAGCTTTCTTT. This sequence encodes CASSVGTGGDTEAFF. Supplemented by reference TRBV9 and TRBJ1-1, the full variable domain reads DSGVTQTPKHLITATGQRVTLRCSPRSGDLSVYWYQQSLDQGLQFLIQYYNGEERAKGNILERFSAQQFPDLHSELNLSSLELGDSALYFCASSVGTGGDTEAFFGQGTRLTVV.

This clonotype occurred a few times. This chain links TRBV27 with TRBJ1-1; no clear D gene. CDR1 MNHEY and CDR2 SMNVEV come from the germline V gene (reference sequence). The CDR3 totals 13 residues. The ends were cut back, 5 bases at V and 2 bases at J, with 9 bases in the middle. DNA for the CDR3: TGTGCCAGCAGTCATCGGGAAAACACTGAAGCTTTCTTT. This encodes CASSHRENTEAFF.

The sample holds many counts of this clonotype. V is TRBV10-3 and J is TRBJ2-1; D is undetermined. This CDR3 spans 12 amino acids. V was shortened by 0 bases and J by 10 bases, with 7 bases between the two germline ends. CDR1 is ENHRY, CDR2 SYGVKD, per germline. The CDR3 bases are TGTGCCATCAGTGAGTCGGTAATAGAGCAGTTCTTC. Translated: CAISESVIEQFF.

This clonotype appeared a few times. J is TRBJ2-5 and V is TRBV19; 8 bases line up with TRBD2. V lost 7 bases, J lost 4 bases, and 23 bases stayed unmatched. The V gene's germline CDR1 is LNHDA and CDR2 SQIVND (reference sequence). The CDR3 covers 19 residues. The CDR3 DNA is TGTGCCAGTACCCCGCGTTCCGGGACTAGTCGAGTGCGGCGAGAGACCCAGTACTTC. Encoded protein: CASTPRSGTSRVRRETQYF.

This clonotype came up a few times. This sequence joins TRBV7-2 and TRBJ2-7; no clear D. Trimming removed 5 bases at V and 0 bases at J, with 8 bases between. Germline assignment: CDR1 SGHTA and CDR2 FQGNSA. The CDR3 is 13 residues long. The CDR3 DNA reads as TGTGCCAGCAGCCCCCATGTCTCCTACGAGCAGTACTTC. This translates into CASSPHVSYEQYF.

In this sample, this clonotype turned up a few times. The chain combines TRBV9 with TRBJ1-3; perhaps TRBD1 as D (5 bases). This CDR3 has 15 amino acids. Per germline, CDR1 SGDLS and CDR2 YYNGEE. V gave up 3 bases and J gave up 0 bases, with 10 bases separating them. In DNA, the CDR3 is TGTGCCAGCAGCGCTTCAGGGTCCTCTGGAAACACCATATATTTT. Its protein product is CASSASGSSGNTIYF.

The chain has TRBV5-1 and TRBJ2-1; D remains unclear. The V end lost 5 bases, the J end lost 3 bases, and 9 bases lay between the germline ends. This CDR3 comprises 13 residues. CDR1 and CDR2 (germline): SGHRS, YFSETQ. As DNA, the CDR3 is TGCGCCAGCAGGGGAAGGGACTACAATGAGCAGTTCTTC. Translated, it gives CASRGRDYNEQFF.

This clonotype has ten or more counts. The chain employs TRBV2 and TRBJ2-4, with TRBD1 identical over 12 bases. The length of the CDR3 is 16 residues. Germline V gene sequence: CDR1 SNHLY, CDR2 FYNNEI. J was trimmed by 7 bases and V by 5 bases; bases with no gene match: 9. CDR3 region: CASSLGGQGAKNIQYF. DNA of the CDR3: TGTGCCAGCAGTCTCGGGGGACAGGGGGCGAAGAACATTCAGTACTTC. Full variable domain (rest looked up from reference TRBV2 and TRBJ2-4): EPEVTQTPSHQVTQMGQEVILRCVPISNHLYFYWYRQILGQKVEFLVSFYNNEISEKSEIFDDQFSVERPDGSNFTLKIRSTKLEDSAMYFCASSLGGQGAKNIQYFGAGTRLSVL.

This clonotype appeared many times. The chain couples TRBV20-1 to TRBJ2-3; 7 positions agree with TRBD2. The V and J ends lost 4 bases and 8 bases, in that order; junction bases with no gene match: 9. CDR1 is DFQATT and CDR2 is SNEGSKA in the germline V gene (reference sequence). This CDR3 comprises 13 residues. CDR3 DNA sequence: TGCAGTGCTACAAGCGGGGACTCGGGTACGCAGTATTTT. Translation gives CSATSGDSGTQYF.

A few counts support this clonotype. V usage is TRBV3-1 and J usage is TRBJ2-1; 10 bases align to TRBD2. The trim removed 0 bases at V and 5 bases at J, leaving 4 bases unmatched. The CDR3 is 16 amino acids. Germline V lookup: CDR1 LGHDT, CDR2 YNNKEL (reference sequence). This CDR3 is CASSQDLAGDNNEQFF. In nucleotides, the CDR3 is TGTGCCAGCAGCCAAGATCTAGCGGGGGATAACAATGAGCAGTTCTTC.

In this sample, this clonotype turned up a few times. The chain combines TRBV7-9 with TRBJ2-1, with 9 nucleotides matching TRBD2. This CDR3 has 14 residues. Germline values: CDR1 SEHNR, CDR2 FQNEAQ (reference sequence). The junction had 1 base not matched to a gene; V was cut back by 2 bases and J by 5 bases. CDR3 sequence: CASSLSGGNNEQFF. CDR3 DNA: TGTGCCAGCAGCTTAAGCGGGGGGAACAATGAGCAGTTCTTC.

This clonotype was recorded at least ten times. The chain joins TRBV27 to TRBJ2-3; D gene uncertain. Per the germline V gene, CDR1 is MNHEY and CDR2 is SMNVEV (reference sequence). This CDR3 spans 13 amino acids. V was cut by 7 bases and J by 0 bases, with 8 bases left in between. CDR3 sequence: CASMTYSTDTQYF. The CDR3 DNA reads as TGTGCCAGCATGACCTACAGCACAGATACGCAGTATTTT.

The V gene is TRBV18, the J gene TRBJ2-1; D gene unclear. The germline CDR1 and CDR2 sequences are KGHSH and LQKENI. Trimming pared 0 bases from V and 9 bases from J, leaving 9 bases between. CDR3 length: 13 residues. CDR3 nucleotides: TGTGCCAGCTCACCACCGACGTCATCTGAGCAGTTCTTC. The encoded protein is CASSPPTSSEQFF. Full variable domain (missing parts from reference TRBV18 and TRBJ2-1): NAGVMQNPRHLVRRRGQEARLRCSPMKGHSHVYWYRQLPEEGLKFMVYLQKENIIDESGMPKERFSAEFPKEGPSILRIQQVVRGDSAAYFCASSPPTSSEQFFGPGTRLTVL.

The chain combines TRBV12-3 or TRBV12-4 with TRBJ2-2; weak D call: TRBD2 (6 bases). V was shortened by 2 bases and J by 0 bases, with 10 bases between the two germline ends. This CDR3 spans 16 amino acids. The CDR3 loop is CASSLRGTSNTGELFF. The DNA for the CDR3 is TGTGCCAGCAGTTTACGGGGGACTTCGAACACCGGGGAGCTGTTTTTT.

This clonotype appeared a single time. The V gene is TRBV12-3 or TRBV12-4, the J gene TRBJ1-4; 8 nucleotides align to TRBD1. The CDR3 runs 18 residues. V lost 1 base to trimming and J lost 5 bases; unmatched junction nucleotides: 12. For the CDR3, the DNA is TGTGCCAGCAGTTTAGGACTACCGGGACAGGCTTCAAATGAAAAACTGTTTTTT. As protein: CASSLGLPGQASNEKLFF.